This T cell receptor beta chain came from a study of cytomegalovirus exposure and HLA in healthy donors. This clone was seen only once. One end of the junction is discordant with germline, which a read error may explain. CDR1 and CDR2 (germline): SGHTA, FQGTGA. This CDR3 has 16 residues. In the PCR, 60 Vbeta and 13 Jbeta primers were used. Only in-frame clones appear in the TCRdb table, and some are missing; sequencing was by immunoSEQ multiplex PCR. The data contain approximately 150,000 clones, 70% to 80% of them singletons. This TCR was sampled from a middle-aged man in good health and CMV-seronegative. The V and J genes are TRBV7-3 and TRBJ2-3; TRBD2 matches at 13 bases. The sample was PBMCs. The CDR3 DNA follows: TGTGCCAGCAGCTTAGGGACTAGCGGGAACACAGATATGCAGTATTTT. As protein: CASSLGTSGNTDMQYF.